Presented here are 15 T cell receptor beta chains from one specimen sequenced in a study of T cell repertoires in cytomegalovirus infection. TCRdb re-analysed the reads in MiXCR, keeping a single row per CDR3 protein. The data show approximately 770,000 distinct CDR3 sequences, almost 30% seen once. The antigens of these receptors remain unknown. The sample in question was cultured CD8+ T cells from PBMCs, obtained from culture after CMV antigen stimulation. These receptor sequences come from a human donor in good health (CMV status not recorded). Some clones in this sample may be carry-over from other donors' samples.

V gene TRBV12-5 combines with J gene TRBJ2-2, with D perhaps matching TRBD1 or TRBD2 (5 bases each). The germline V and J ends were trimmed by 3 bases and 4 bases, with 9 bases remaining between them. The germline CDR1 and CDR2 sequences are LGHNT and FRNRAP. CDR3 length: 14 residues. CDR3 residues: CASGFSGSTGELFF. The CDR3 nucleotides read TGTGCTAGTGGTTTTTCAGGGAGCACCGGGGAGCTGTTTTTT.

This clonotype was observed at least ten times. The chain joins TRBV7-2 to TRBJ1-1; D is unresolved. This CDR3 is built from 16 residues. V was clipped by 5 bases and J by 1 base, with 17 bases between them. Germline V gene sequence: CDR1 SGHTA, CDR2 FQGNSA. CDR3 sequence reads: CASSLQISTRNTEAFF. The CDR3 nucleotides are TGTGCCAGCAGCCTCCAAATTAGTACTCGGAACACTGAAGCTTTCTTT.

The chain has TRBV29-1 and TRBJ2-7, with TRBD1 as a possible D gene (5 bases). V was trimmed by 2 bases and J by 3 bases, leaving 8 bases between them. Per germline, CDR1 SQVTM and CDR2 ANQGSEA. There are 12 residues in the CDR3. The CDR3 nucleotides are TGCAGCGTTGAAAACAGGTACTACGAGCAGTACTTC. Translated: CSVENRYYEQYF.

The CDR3 reads CASSYPRVAVYNEQFF. CDR3 nucleotides: TGTGCCAGCAGCTACCCGCGGGTAGCGGTTTACAATGAGCAGTTCTTC. The chain carries TRBV7-9 and TRBJ2-1; a weak D match, TRBD2 (6 bases). This CDR3 contains 16 residues. Trimming removed 4 bases from V and 4 bases from J, with 17 bases in between. Germline V gene sequence: CDR1 SEHNR, CDR2 FQNEAQ (reference sequence).

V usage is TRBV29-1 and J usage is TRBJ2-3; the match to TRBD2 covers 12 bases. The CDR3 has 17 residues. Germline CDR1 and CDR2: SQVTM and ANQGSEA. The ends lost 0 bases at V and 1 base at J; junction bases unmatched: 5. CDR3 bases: TGCAGCGTTGAAGATTACCGACTAGCGGGGGGCACAGATACGCAGTATTTT. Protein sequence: CSVEDYRLAGGTDTQYF.

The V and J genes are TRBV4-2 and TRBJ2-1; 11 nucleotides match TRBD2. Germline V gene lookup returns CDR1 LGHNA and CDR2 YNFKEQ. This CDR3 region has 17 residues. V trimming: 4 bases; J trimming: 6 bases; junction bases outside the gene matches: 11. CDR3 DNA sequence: TGTGCCAGCAGCCTCGCCTCTTTAGCGGGGGGGCCCAATGAGCAGTTCTTC. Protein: CASSLASLAGGPNEQFF.

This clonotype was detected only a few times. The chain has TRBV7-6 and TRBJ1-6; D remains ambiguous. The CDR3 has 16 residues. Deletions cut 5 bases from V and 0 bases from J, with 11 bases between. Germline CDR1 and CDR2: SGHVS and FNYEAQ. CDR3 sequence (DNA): TGTGCCAGCAGCCGAAGCATCGACTCCTATAATTCACCCCTCCACTTT. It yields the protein CASSRSIDSYNSPLHF. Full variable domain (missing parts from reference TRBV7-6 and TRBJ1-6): GAGVSQSPRYKVTKRGQDVALRCDPISGHVSLYWYRQALGQGPEFLTYFNYEAQQDKSGLPNDRFSAERPEGSISTLTIQRTEQRDSAMYRCASSRSIDSYNSPLHFGNGTRLTVT.

Written as DNA, the CDR3 is TGTGCCACCCGACAGTCCAAAAACATTCAGTACTTC. Translated: CATRQSKNIQYF. The chain links TRBV6-2 or TRBV6-3 to TRBJ2-4; tentatively, D is TRBD1 (5 bases). Per the germline V gene, CDR1 is MNHEY and CDR2 is SVGEGT. This CDR3 region has 12 residues. V was cut by 10 bases and J by 2 bases, with 9 bases left in between.

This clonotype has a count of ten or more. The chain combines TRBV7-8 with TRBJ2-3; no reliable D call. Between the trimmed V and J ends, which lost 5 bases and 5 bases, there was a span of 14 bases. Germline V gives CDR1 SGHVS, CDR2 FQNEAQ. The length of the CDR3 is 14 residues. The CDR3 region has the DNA TGTGCCAGCAGCCCGTCGGCCCTAGAAGATACGCAGTATTTT. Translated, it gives CASSPSALEDTQYF.

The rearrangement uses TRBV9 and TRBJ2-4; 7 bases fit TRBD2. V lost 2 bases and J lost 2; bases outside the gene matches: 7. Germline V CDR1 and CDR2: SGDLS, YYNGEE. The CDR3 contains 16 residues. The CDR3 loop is CASSVGAGVTKNIQYF. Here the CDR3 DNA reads TGTGCCAGCAGCGTGGGCGCGGGGGTTACCAAAAACATTCAGTACTTC. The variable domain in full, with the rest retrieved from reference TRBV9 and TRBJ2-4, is DSGVTQTPKHLITATGQRVTLRCSPRSGDLSVYWYQQSLDQGLQFLIQYYNGEERAKGNILERFSAQQFPDLHSELNLSSLELGDSALYFCASSVGAGVTKNIQYFGAGTRLSVL.

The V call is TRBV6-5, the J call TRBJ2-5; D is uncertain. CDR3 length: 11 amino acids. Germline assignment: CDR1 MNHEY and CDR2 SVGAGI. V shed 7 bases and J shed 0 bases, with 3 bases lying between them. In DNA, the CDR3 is TGTGCCAGCACTAACCAAGAGACCCAGTACTTC. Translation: CASTNQETQYF.

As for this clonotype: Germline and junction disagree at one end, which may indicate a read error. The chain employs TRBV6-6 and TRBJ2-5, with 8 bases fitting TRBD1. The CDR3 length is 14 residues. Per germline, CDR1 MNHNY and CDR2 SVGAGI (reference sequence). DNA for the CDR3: TGTGCCAGCAGAGGGACAGGCTACAAAGAGATCCAGTACTTC. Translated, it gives CASRGTGYKEIQYF.

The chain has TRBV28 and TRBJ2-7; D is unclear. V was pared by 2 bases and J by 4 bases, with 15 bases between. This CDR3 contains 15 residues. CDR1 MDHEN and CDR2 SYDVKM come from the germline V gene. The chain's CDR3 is CASSLRSKFGYEQYV. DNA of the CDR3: TGTGCCAGCAGTTTAAGGAGTAAGTTTGGTTACGAGCAGTACGTC.

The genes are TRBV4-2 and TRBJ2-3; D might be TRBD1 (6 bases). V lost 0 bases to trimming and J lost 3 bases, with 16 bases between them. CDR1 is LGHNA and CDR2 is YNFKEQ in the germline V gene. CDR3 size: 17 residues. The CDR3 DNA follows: TGTGCCAGCAGCCAAGATCAGGGGTACGGGTTGACAGATACGCAGTATTTT. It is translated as CASSQDQGYGLTDTQYF.

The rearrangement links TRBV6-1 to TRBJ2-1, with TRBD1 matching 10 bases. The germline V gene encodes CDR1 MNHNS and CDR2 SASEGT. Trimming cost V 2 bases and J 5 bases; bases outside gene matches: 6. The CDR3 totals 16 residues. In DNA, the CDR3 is TGTGCCAGCAGTGAAAGCGGGGACAGGGGCCACAATGAGCAGTTCTTC. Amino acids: CASSESGDRGHNEQFF.